The present entry profiles one TCR beta chain with its context. Methods used by the authors: Nucleated cell number was recorded as an estimate derived from reference gene primer amplification. Profiled with immunoSEQ multiplex PCR; TCRdb holds only in-frame clones, not every one. V, J and clone size are taken as reported in that table, and D and trimming were inferred from the DNA itself. Here the sample spans roughly 250,000 clones, 82% being singletons. After removal of 1 base from V and 3 bases from J, the junction contained 2 bases not matched to a gene. The CDR3 has 15 amino acids. CDR1 MNHNS and CDR2 SASEGT come from the germline V gene. The data are from a study of blood T cell repertoires in COVID-19. Background on the study: Sites across the United States, Italy and Spain contributed samples from acute and convalescent COVID-19. PBMCs, B-cell-depleted T cells, or T cells provided the cDNA or gDNA that made up the material.

This receptor was obtained from a woman older than 75 with active or convalescent COVID-19. The sample taken for sequencing was peripheral blood. J is TRBJ2-3 and V is TRBV6-1; TRBD1 aligns across 9 bases. The CDR3 DNA sequence: TGTGCCAGCAGTGAAGTACAGGGGGCGACAGATACGCAGTATTTT. This sequence encodes CASSEVQGATDTQYF.